The 14 T cell receptor beta chains presented below share a single source sample, sequenced in a study of blood T cell repertoires in COVID-19. Profiling relied on immunoSEQ multiplex PCR, and the TCRdb table lists in-frame clones only, not all of them. The profile shows about 130,000 clones, about 80% of them singletons. Sequenced input: peripheral blood. The receptors derive from a woman at least 80 years old with acute or convalescent COVID-19.

The rearrangement links TRBV6-1 to TRBJ2-5; D is uncertain. Trimming took 2 bases from V and 4 from J, leaving 14 bases between them. This CDR3 spans 15 amino acids. CDR1 MNHNS and CDR2 SASEGT come from the germline V gene. This CDR3 reads CASSENQASRETQYF. The CDR3 DNA reads TGTGCCAGCAGTGAAAATCAAGCGTCGAGAGAGACCCAGTACTTC.

The chain combines TRBV5-1 with TRBJ1-6; D is unresolved. The CDR3 spans 14 residues. Trimming left V 1 base short and J 7 bases short, with 9 bases between. From germline, CDR1 is SGHRS and CDR2 YFSETQ. The CDR3 DNA reads TGCGCCAGCAGCTTGCCGACTGAAAATTCACCCCTCCACTTT. Its protein product is CASSLPTENSPLHF.

The J gene is TRBJ2-7, the V gene TRBV9, with 10 bases that match TRBD2. Germline V CDR1 and CDR2: SGDLS, YYNGEE. There are 15 residues in the CDR3. V trimming: 3 bases; J trimming: 2 bases; junction bases outside the gene matches: 5. The CDR3 nucleotides read TGTGCCAGCAGCGCTGGCACTAGCGGGGCCTACGAGCAGTACTTC. It is translated as CASSAGTSGAYEQYF.

The gene calls are TRBV3-1 (or the pseudogene TRBV3-2) and TRBJ1-5; unclear D gene. Trimming stripped 1 base from V and 0 bases from J, with 4 bases between. This CDR3 region has 14 residues. The germline V gene encodes CDR1 LGHDT and CDR2 YNNKEL (reference sequence). CDR3 residues: CASSQGSSNQPQHF. In DNA form, the CDR3 reads TGTGCCAGCAGCCAAGGCAGTAGCAATCAGCCCCAGCATTTT.

The chain joins TRBV25-1 to TRBJ1-3; the D gene is possibly TRBD1 (6 bases). In germline, CDR1 is MGHDK, CDR2 SYGVNS. V was trimmed by 1 base and J by 4 bases, leaving 14 bases between them. The CDR3 has 16 residues. The CDR3: CASSESRTVSGNTIYF. The CDR3 DNA reads as TGTGCCAGCAGTGAATCAAGGACAGTTTCAGGAAACACCATATATTTT.

The V and J genes are TRBV9 and TRBJ1-4, with 9 bases aligning to TRBD1. Germline CDR1 SGDLS, CDR2 YYNGEE. This CDR3 spans 13 amino acids. Losses at the gene ends were 3 bases for V and 8 bases for J; bases not matched to a gene: 2. The CDR3 coding sequence is TGTGCCAGCAGCGAGGGGACAGGGGAAAAACTGTTTTTT. This codes for CASSEGTGEKLFF. The whole variable domain, remainder taken from reference TRBV9 and TRBJ1-4, is DSGVTQTPKHLITATGQRVTLRCSPRSGDLSVYWYQQSLDQGLQFLIQYYNGEERAKGNILERFSAQQFPDLHSELNLSSLELGDSALYFCASSEGTGEKLFFGSGTQLSVL.

There are a few counts of this clone. This sequence joins TRBV19 and TRBJ1-2, with 8 bases identical to TRBD1. The CDR3 is 13 residues long. V shed 5 bases, J shed 6 bases, and the junction held 5 bases outside the gene matches. From germline, CDR1 is LNHDA and CDR2 SQIVND (reference sequence). The CDR3 DNA follows: TGTGCCAGTAGTCACCCAGGGGGCGATGGCTACACCTTC. It translates to CASSHPGGDGYTF.

This clone occurred once. The chain combines TRBV3-1 (or the pseudogene TRBV3-2) with TRBJ1-2; 11 bases are shared with TRBD1. V dropped 4 bases and J dropped 8; count of bases not matched to a gene: 9. Germline CDR1 and CDR2: LGHDT and YNNKEL (reference sequence). This CDR3 spans 15 amino acids. The CDR3 coding sequence is TGTGCCAGCAGCCTCCGGACAGGGGGCGCGGAAGGCTACACCTTC. It codes for CASSLRTGGAEGYTF.

The gene calls are TRBV3-1 (or the pseudogene TRBV3-2) and TRBJ1-2, with TRBD1 as a possible D gene (5 bases). Trimming took 6 bases from V and 8 from J, leaving 13 bases between them. The CDR3 contains 12 residues. Germline values: CDR1 LGHDT, CDR2 YNNKEL (reference sequence). CDR3 residues: CASSGGVEGYTF. The DNA of the CDR3 is TGTGCCAGCAGTGGAGGGGTAGAGGGCTACACCTTC.

The V gene is TRBV9, the J gene TRBJ1-2; a weak D match, TRBD1 (5 bases). This CDR3 is built from 14 residues. V was clipped by 1 base and J by 5 bases, with 12 bases between them. Germline-derived CDR1 and CDR2 are SGDLS and YYNGEE. As DNA, the CDR3 is TGTGCCAGCAGCGTAAGTCGGGACTCATATGGCTACACCTTC. It translates to CASSVSRDSYGYTF.

The CDR3 region is CASGLDRTAVETQYF. In DNA form, the CDR3 reads TGTGCTAGTGGTTTGGACAGGACAGCCGTAGAGACCCAGTACTTC. The V gene is TRBV12-5, the J gene TRBJ2-5, with TRBD1 as a possible D gene (6 bases). V lost 1 base, J lost 4 bases, and 13 bases lay in between. Germline V gene sequence: CDR1 LGHNT, CDR2 FRNRAP. The CDR3 has 15 amino acids.

J is TRBJ1-1 and V is TRBV18; a possible D gene is TRBD1 (5 bases). Germline loops: CDR1 KGHSH, CDR2 LQKENI. The CDR3 loop spans 17 amino acids. Trimming took 2 bases from V and 3 from J, leaving 19 bases between them. This chain's CDR3 is CASSPTGGIRVDTEAFF. The CDR3 nucleotides are TGTGCCAGCTCACCAACAGGCGGGATCAGGGTCGACACTGAAGCTTTCTTT.

V gene TRBV25-1 combines with J gene TRBJ1-3, with D possibly being TRBD1 (6 bases). CDR1 MGHDK and CDR2 SYGVNS come from the germline V gene. With 5 bases removed from V and 2 bases from J, the gap between germline ends came to 10 bases. CDR3 length: 14 residues. The CDR3 sequence: CASSNRVAGNTIYF. Here the CDR3 DNA reads TGTGCCAGCAGTAACAGGGTGGCTGGAAACACCATATATTTT.

The V call is TRBV6-1, the J call TRBJ1-3; TRBD1 matches 12 bases. Germline assignment: CDR1 MNHNS and CDR2 SASEGT. J was trimmed by 2 bases and V by 0 bases; bases with no gene match: 2. The CDR3 is 17 amino acids. CDR3 in DNA: TGTGCCAGCAGTGAAGCGGGACAGGGGGCAACTGGAAACACCATATATTTT. As protein: CASSEAGQGATGNTIYF.